These 4 T cell receptor beta chains were sequenced from one sample in a study of PD-L1 blockade in urothelial cancer. Assay: immunoSEQ multiplex PCR; the TCRdb copy retains only in-frame clones and omits some. The sample includes some 71,000 clones, about 89% of them seen just once. The source was PBMCs, collected around atezolizumab (anti-PD-L1) treatment. The receptor source for this set is a man in his sixties with urothelial cancer.

The rearrangement links TRBV7-2 to TRBJ2-2; a weak D match, TRBD1 (5 bases). Germline CDR1 and CDR2: SGHTA and FQGNSA. The CDR3 sequence is 16 residues long. Trimming removed 1 base from V and 0 bases from J, with 9 bases in between. In DNA, the CDR3 is TGTGCCAGCAGCTTAGGAGGACAAGCGAACACCGGGGAGCTGTTTTTT. Protein product: CASSLGGQANTGELFF.

The V and J genes are TRBV5-6 and TRBJ2-2, with a weak D call TRBD2 (5 bases). Trimming pared 0 bases from V and 6 bases from J, leaving 9 bases between. The CDR3 is made up of 14 amino acids. Germline CDR1 and CDR2: SGHDT and YYEEEE. The CDR3 loop is CASSLEGGPGELFF. Written as DNA, the CDR3 is TGTGCCAGCAGCTTGGAGGGCGGGCCCGGGGAGCTGTTTTTT.

This rearrangement joins TRBV18 to TRBJ2-7; D might be TRBD1 (5 bases). The V end lost 2 bases, the J end lost 1 base, and 12 bases lay between the germline ends. Germline V gene sequence: CDR1 KGHSH, CDR2 LQKENI. This CDR3 region has 15 residues. CDR3 bases: TGTGCCAGCTCACCAATACAGGCTATATCCTACGAGCAGTACTTC. It encodes CASSPIQAISYEQYF.

To note about this clone: Other nucleotide sequences in the sample specify the same CDR3. The chain links TRBV30 to TRBJ2-3; D unclear. The CDR3 is 11 residues long. Germline V gives CDR1 GTSNPN, CDR2 SVGIG (reference sequence). Trimming took 0 bases from V and 5 from J, leaving 3 bases between them. The CDR3 sequence: CAWSVRDTQYF. For the CDR3, the DNA is TGTGCCTGGAGTGTCCGAGATACGCAGTATTTT. Filled out from reference TRBV30 and TRBJ2-3, the complete variable domain reads SQTIHQWPATLVQPVGSPLSLECTVEGTSNPNLYWYRQAAGRGLQLLFYSVGIGQISSEVPQNLSASRPQDRQFILSSKKLLLSDSGFYLCAWSVRDTQYFGPGTRLTVL.